This T cell receptor (beta chain) is drawn from a study of blood T cells in healthy people across ages. Looking at the study overall: About one barcoded beta molecule per two T cells was the capture yield of template switching.

V shed 4 bases and J 0 bases; nucleotides not matched to a gene: 5. The CDR3 is 16 amino acids. This clonotype was seen just once. With a J-beta primer mix and a sample-barcoded 5' primer, a second PCR ran about 7 to 12 cycles. From the 5' RACE reads, TCRdb called clonotypes with MiXCR, one entry per CDR3 protein. The repertoire holds some 900,000 distinct CDR3 sequences, roughly 50% seen once, with roughly an eighth in the top ten. The receptor's source is a man aged 25-45 years in good health. Sequencing was performed on blood. The genes are TRBV12-3 or TRBV12-4 and TRBJ2-1, with TRBD1 matching 8 bases. The CDR3, as DNA: TGTGCCAGCAGTTGGGGACAGGAGAGCTCCTACAATGAGCAGTTCTTC. It codes for CASSWGQESSYNEQFF.